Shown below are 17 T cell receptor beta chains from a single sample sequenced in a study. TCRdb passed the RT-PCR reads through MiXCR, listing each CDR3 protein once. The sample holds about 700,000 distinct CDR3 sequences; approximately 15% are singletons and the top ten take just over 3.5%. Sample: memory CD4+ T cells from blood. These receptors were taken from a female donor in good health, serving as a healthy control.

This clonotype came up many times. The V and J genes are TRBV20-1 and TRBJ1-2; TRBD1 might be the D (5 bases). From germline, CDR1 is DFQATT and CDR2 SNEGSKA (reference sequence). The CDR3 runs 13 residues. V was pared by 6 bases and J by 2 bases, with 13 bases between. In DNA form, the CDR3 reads TGCAGTGCCTCCCCGGAGGGGAACTATGGCTACACCTTC. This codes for CSASPEGNYGYTF.

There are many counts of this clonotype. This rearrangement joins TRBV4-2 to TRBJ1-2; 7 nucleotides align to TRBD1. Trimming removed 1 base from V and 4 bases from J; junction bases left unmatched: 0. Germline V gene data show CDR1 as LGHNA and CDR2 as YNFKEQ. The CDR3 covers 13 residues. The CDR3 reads CASSQGQGYGYTF. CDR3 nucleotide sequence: TGTGCCAGCAGCCAAGGACAGGGCTATGGCTACACCTTC.

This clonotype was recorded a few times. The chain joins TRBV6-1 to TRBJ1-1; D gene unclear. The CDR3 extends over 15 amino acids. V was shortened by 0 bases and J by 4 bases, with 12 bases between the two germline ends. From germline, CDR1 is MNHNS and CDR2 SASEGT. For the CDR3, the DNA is TGTGCCAGCAGTGAAGCTTACGGCCGAGGCACTGAAGCTTTCTTT. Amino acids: CASSEAYGRGTEAFF.

CDR3 DNA sequence: TGCGCCAGCAGCTTGGCCGAGGGGGATAGTGATTCAGAAGCTTTCTTT. Translated: CASSLAEGDSDSEAFF. The rearrangement links TRBV5-1 to TRBJ1-1, with TRBD1 as a possible D gene (6 bases). Germline V CDR1 and CDR2: SGHRS, YFSETQ. The CDR3 is 16 amino acids. Trimming shortened V by 0 bases and J by 8 bases, and 20 bases separated the two germline ends.

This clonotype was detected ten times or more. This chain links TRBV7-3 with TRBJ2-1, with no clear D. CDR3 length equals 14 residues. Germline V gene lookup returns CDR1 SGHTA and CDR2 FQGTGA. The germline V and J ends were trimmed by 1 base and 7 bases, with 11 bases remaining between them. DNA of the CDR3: TGTGCCAGCAGCTTAAACTACGCGGCGAATGAGCAGTTCTTC. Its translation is CASSLNYAANEQFF.

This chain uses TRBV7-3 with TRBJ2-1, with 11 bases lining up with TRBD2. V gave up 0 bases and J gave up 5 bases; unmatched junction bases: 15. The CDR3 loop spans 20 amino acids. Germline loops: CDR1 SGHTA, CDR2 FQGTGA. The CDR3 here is CASSLTPIFIAGGPDNEQFF. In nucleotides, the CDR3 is TGTGCCAGCAGCTTAACACCAATATTTATAGCGGGAGGGCCCGACAATGAGCAGTTCTTC.

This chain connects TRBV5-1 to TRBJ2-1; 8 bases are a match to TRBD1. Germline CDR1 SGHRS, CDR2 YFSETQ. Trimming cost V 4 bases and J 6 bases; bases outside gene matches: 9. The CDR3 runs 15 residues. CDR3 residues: CASSMASGGLNEQFF. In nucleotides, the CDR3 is TGCGCCAGCAGCATGGCGTCAGGGGGCCTCAATGAGCAGTTCTTC.

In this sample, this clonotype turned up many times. The CDR3: CASSSGVAGGTDTQYF. The CDR3 DNA follows: TGTGCCAGCAGCTCGGGGGTAGCGGGCGGCACAGATACGCAGTATTTT. V and J are TRBV5-4 and TRBJ2-3, with TRBD2 matching over 7 bases. The CDR3 totals 16 residues. V dropped 3 bases and J dropped 1; count of bases not matched to a gene: 8. CDR1 and CDR2 from the germline V gene are SGHNT and YYREEE (reference sequence).

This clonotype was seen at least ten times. The CDR3 coding sequence is TGTGCCAGCAGCTTGACAGATGGGACTAGAGAGACCCAGTACTTC. It encodes CASSLTDGTRETQYF. The chain is built from TRBV7-2 and TRBJ2-5, with TRBD2 matching over 8 bases. CDR3 length: 15 residues. CDR1 is SGHTA and CDR2 is FQGNSA in the germline V gene. Unmatched junction bases numbered 7, after V lost 3 bases and J lost 4 bases.

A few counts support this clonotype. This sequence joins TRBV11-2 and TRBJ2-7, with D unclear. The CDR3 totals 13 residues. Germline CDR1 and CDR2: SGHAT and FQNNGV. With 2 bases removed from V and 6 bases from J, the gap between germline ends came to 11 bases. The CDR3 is CASSLQESAEQYF. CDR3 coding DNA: TGTGCCAGCAGCTTACAGGAGTCGGCCGAGCAGTACTTC.

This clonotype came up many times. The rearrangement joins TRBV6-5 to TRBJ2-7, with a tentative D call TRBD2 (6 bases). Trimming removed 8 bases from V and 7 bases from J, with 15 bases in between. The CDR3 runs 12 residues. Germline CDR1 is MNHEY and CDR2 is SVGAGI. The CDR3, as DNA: TGTGCCAGCCGTACCCCTGGGGGGGAGCAGTACTTC. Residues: CASRTPGGEQYF.

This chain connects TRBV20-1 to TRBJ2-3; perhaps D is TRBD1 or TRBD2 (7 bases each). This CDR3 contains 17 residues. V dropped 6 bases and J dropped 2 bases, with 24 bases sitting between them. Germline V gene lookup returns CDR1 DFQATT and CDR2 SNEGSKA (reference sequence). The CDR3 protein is CSAIRGGRGPPTDTQYF. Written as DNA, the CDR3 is TGCAGTGCAATCAGGGGGGGAAGGGGCCCGCCCACAGATACGCAGTATTTT.

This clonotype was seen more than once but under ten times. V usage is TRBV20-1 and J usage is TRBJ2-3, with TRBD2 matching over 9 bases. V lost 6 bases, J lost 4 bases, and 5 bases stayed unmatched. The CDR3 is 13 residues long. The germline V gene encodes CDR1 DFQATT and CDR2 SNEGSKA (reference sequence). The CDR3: CSAIAGVSDTQYF. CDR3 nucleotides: TGCAGTGCCATAGCGGGAGTATCAGATACGCAGTATTTT.

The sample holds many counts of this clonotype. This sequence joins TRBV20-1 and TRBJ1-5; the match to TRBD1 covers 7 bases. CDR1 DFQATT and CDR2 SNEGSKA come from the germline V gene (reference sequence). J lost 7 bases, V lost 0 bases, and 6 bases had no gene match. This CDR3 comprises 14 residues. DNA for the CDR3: TGCAGTGCTAGAGAACACAGGGGTCGCCAGCCCCAGCATTTT. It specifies CSAREHRGRQPQHF.

The CDR3 spells CSACNSGGSYNEQFF. The CDR3 DNA follows: TGCAGTGCTTGCAATAGCGGAGGCTCCTACAATGAGCAGTTCTTC. The chain uses TRBV20-1 and TRBJ2-1; weak D call: TRBD2 (6 bases). The CDR3 covers 15 residues. In germline, CDR1 is DFQATT, CDR2 SNEGSKA (reference sequence). Deletions cut 5 bases from V and 0 bases from J, with 14 bases between.

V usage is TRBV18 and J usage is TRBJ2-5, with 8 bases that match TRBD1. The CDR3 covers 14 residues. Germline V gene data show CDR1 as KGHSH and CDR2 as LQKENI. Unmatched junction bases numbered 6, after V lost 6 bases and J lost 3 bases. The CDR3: CASSQGASEETQYF. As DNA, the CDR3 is TGTGCCAGCTCGCAGGGGGCGAGTGAAGAGACCCAGTACTTC.

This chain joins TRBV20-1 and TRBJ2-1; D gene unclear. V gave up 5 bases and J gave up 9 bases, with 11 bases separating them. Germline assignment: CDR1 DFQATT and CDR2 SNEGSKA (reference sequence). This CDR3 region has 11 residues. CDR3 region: CSAEKEFEQFF. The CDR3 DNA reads TGCAGTGCTGAAAAGGAGTTTGAGCAGTTCTTC.